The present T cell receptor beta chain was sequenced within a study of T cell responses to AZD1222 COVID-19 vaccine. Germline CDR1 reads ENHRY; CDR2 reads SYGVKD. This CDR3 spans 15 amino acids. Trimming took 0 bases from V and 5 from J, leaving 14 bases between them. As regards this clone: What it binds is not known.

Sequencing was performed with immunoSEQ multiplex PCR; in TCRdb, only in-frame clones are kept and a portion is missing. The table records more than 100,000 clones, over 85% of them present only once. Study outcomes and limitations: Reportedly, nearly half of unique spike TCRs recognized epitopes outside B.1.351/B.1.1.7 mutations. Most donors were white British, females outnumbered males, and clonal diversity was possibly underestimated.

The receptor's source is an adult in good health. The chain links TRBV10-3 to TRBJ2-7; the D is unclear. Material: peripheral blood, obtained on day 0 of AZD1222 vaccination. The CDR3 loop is CAISESTYPHDEQYF. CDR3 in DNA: TGTGCCATCAGTGAGTCTACATATCCCCACGACGAGCAGTACTTC.